Listed below are T cell receptor beta chains from one sample, sequenced in a study of cytomegalovirus exposure and HLA in healthy donors. Here immunoSEQ multiplex PCR was the method, and the copy in TCRdb shows in-frame clones only, minus some. Seen here are about 90,000 clones, 65% observed once, and the top ten hold under 25%. Sequencing was performed on PBMCs. Every receptor here comes from a woman aged 45 to 65 in good health and CMV-seropositive. Both conserved end residues are part of each CDR3. A D gene is named only where the DNA matches it firmly. Not every row has a clone size; where given, it reads once, few, many or a size class.

d_gene	v_gene	j_gene	abundance	CDR3nt	CDR3aa
NA	TRBV28	TRBJ1-1	NA	TGTGCCAGCAGTTTAATTATCTCCGGGGGGACTGAAGCTTTCTTT	CASSLIISGGTEAFF
NA	TRBV9	TRBJ2-1	once	TGTGCCAGCAGCCTCGGTGACTACAATGAGCAGTTCTTC	CASSLGDYNEQFF
NA	TRBV29-1	TRBJ2-5	NA	TGCAGCGCTCTGTCCCCAGAGACCCAGTACTTC	CSALSPETQYF
TRBD1	TRBV6-5	TRBJ1-1	NA	TGTGCCAGCAGCTACGGACAGGGGACATTGAACACTGAAGCTTTCTTT	CASSYGQGTLNTEAFF
TRBD2	TRBV7-7	TRBJ2-7	once	TGTGCCAGCAGCTCGGGACTAGCGGATACCTACGAGCAGTACTTC	CASSSGLADTYEQYF
TRBD2	TRBV5-6	TRBJ2-1	NA	TGTGCCAGCAGCTTTGATGGCGGGGGGGCCTGGGAGCAGTTCTTC	CASSFDGGGAWEQFF
NA	TRBV5-1	TRBJ2-1	NA	TGCGCCAGCAGCTTGGCTATGGGCAACAATGAGCAGTTCTTC	CASSLAMGNNEQFF
TRBD2	TRBV5-1	TRBJ2-1	NA	TGCGCCAGCAGCTTGGAGGGCGGGGGGGCGAATGAGCAGTTCTTC	CASSLEGGGANEQFF
TRBD1	TRBV19	TRBJ2-7	once	TGTGCCAGTAGCCCACAGGGGGTAACCTACGAGCAGTACTTC	CASSPQGVTYEQYF
TRBD2	TRBV2	TRBJ2-1	NA	TGTGCCAGCAGTGTAAGCGGGATCTACAATGAGCAGTTCTTC	CASSVSGIYNEQFF
TRBD1	TRBV30	TRBJ1-2	few	TGTGCCTGGAAAAGGGGGCCCGCCGGGGACTATGGCTACACCTTC	CAWKRGPAGDYGYTF
NA	TRBV6-1	TRBJ1-5	few	TGTGCCAGCAGGCTCGCGAGGTTGCGCGGTCAGCCCCAGCATTTT	CASRLARLRGQPQHF
NA	TRBV19	TRBJ1-5	NA	TGTGCCAGTAGCACACCTTATAGCAATCAGCCCCAGCATTTT	CASSTPYSNQPQHF
NA	TRBV4-1	TRBJ2-1	NA	TGCGCCAGCAGCCAAGATCCGGGGGGCAGGTTCAATGAGCAGTTCTTC	CASSQDPGGRFNEQFF
NA	TRBV27	TRBJ1-2	NA	TGTGCCAGCAGTGACAGGCGGACCTATGGCTACACCTTC	CASSDRRTYGYTF
TRBD2	TRBV7-2	TRBJ2-3	NA	TGTGCCAGCAGCTTACCAGCGGGGCCTCAGGATACGCAGTATTTT	CASSLPAGPQDTQYF
TRBD1	TRBV5-1	TRBJ1-6	NA	TGCGCCAGCAGCACCGGGACAGGGGTCAGCAATTCACCCCTCCACTTT	CASSTGTGVSNSPLHF
NA	TRBV2	TRBJ1-4	NA	TGTGCCAGCAGTGAACCAGGGGTTGGAGGAAAACTGTTTTTT	CASSEPGVGGKLFF
NA	TRBV9	TRBJ2-7	NA	TGTGCCAGCAGCGTAGACGGAGTTCGCGAGCAGTACTTC	CASSVDGVREQYF
TRBD1	TRBV2	TRBJ1-2	few	TGTGCCAGCAGTGAAGCGGGGACAGGGATCAACTATGGCTACACCTTC	CASSEAGTGINYGYTF
NA	TRBV6-6	TRBJ1-3	medium-sized	TGTGCCAGCAGCCAACCCATCAGGCGGGCTGGAAACACCATATATTTT	CASSQPIRRAGNTIYF
NA	TRBV18	TRBJ1-1	NA	TGTGCCAGCTCCTCCGCGGGGGGGACTGAAGCTTTCTTT	CASSSAGGTEAFF
NA	TRBV6-5	TRBJ1-1	NA	TGTGCCAGCAGCCGAAGGACAGACACTGAAGCTTTCTTT	CASSRRTDTEAFF
NA	TRBV14	TRBJ2-7	NA	TGTGCCAGCAGCCAAGATTGGGCACCGACCTACGAGCAGTACTTC	CASSQDWAPTYEQYF